This T cell receptor beta chain was sequenced for a study of blood T cell repertoires in COVID-19. Study-level background: Acute and convalescent COVID-19 samples came from the United States, Italy and Spain. The analysed material was cDNA or gDNA that came from T cells, B-cell-depleted T cells, or PBMCs.

Under the authors' procedure: Counts of nucleated cells, estimated from reference gene primer amplification, were obtained. TCRdb's table, derived via immunoSEQ multiplex PCR, lists solely in-frame clones and lacks some. V and J calls and clone size are given by that table; D and trimming were obtained from the DNA. In the table there are approximately 210,000 clones, roughly 90% of which are singletons. From germline, CDR1 is MRHNA and CDR2 SNTAGT. The CDR3 extends over 15 amino acids. Germline trimming cut 4 bases from V and 6 bases from J; bases unmatched to any gene: 4. The chain combines TRBV6-4 with TRBJ2-2; 11 bases match TRBD2. The sequence derives from a woman in her 40s with acute or convalescent COVID-19. The material sequenced was peripheral blood. CDR3 amino acids: CASSALAGVAGELFF. In DNA form, the CDR3 reads TGTGCCAGCAGTGCACTAGCGGGGGTCGCCGGGGAGCTGTTTTTT.